Sequencing of this TCR beta chain was carried out in a study of OX40 agonist ivuxolimab in advanced cancers. Background on the study: Hepatocellular carcinoma, melanoma, renal cell or head and neck cancer was diagnosed in the dose-escalation patients.

Study-wide points: Normalized expansion of T-cell clones was also low for some nonresponders.

This table comes from immunoSEQ multiplex PCR, and its TCRdb copy is limited to in-frame clones, with some not included. The sample lists fewer than 65,000 clones; almost 90% were seen once. To note about this clone: As yet, its antigen is unknown.

Sampled blood was obtained at baseline, cycle 4 day 1, and cycle 7 day 1. From germline, CDR1 is LNHDA and CDR2 SQIVND (reference sequence). The CDR3 has 16 residues. V lost 3 bases to trimming and J lost 5 bases; unmatched junction nucleotides: 6. This chain connects TRBV19 to TRBJ2-5; 13 bases match TRBD2. The sample consisted of CD4+ or CD8+ T cells sorted from blood, taken in a trial of the OX40 agonist ivuxolimab. This clonotype originated in an adult with an advanced solid tumor such as melanoma, head and neck, liver or kidney cancer. In nucleotides, the CDR3 is TGTGCCAGTAGTATCGGACTAGCGGGGGCTCGGGAGACCCAGTACTTC. This codes for CASSIGLAGARETQYF.